Below, 10 T cell receptor beta chains from the same sample are listed, as sequenced in a study of T cell repertoires in cytomegalovirus infection. TCRdb reanalysed the reads using MiXCR and keeps one entry per CDR3 protein. The sample includes about 450,000 distinct CDR3 sequences, approximately 30% of them seen just once. The specimen was PBMCs. The receptor source for this set is a human donor in good health (CMV status not recorded). Some clones in this sample may be carry-over from other donors' samples.

This clonotype was observed a single time. Likely a read error: the CDR3 ends without its conserved phenylalanine or tryptophan. The chain uses TRBV7-2 and TRBJ2-3; the D is unclear. The V gene's germline CDR1 is SGHTA and CDR2 FQGNSA. The CDR3 has 11 amino acids. The CDR3 spells CASSSTDTQYL. The CDR3 DNA reads TGCGCCAGCAGCTCCACAGATACGCAGTATTTG.

This chain joins TRBV7-2 and TRBJ2-3, with 9 bases that match TRBD1. The CDR3 consists of 14 residues. V was clipped by 5 bases and J by 6 bases; unmatched bases: 6. From germline, CDR1 is SGHTA and CDR2 FQGNSA. As DNA, the CDR3 is TGTGCCAGCAGCACCGGACAGGGGTATGATACGCAGTATTTT. The encoded protein is CASSTGQGYDTQYF. Based on the CDR3 plus reference TRBV7-2 and TRBJ2-3, the full variable domain is GAGVSQSPSNKVTEKGKDVELRCDPISGHTALYWYRQSLGQGLEFLIYFQGNSAPDKSGLPSDRFSAERTGGSVSTLTIQRTQQEDSAVYLCASSTGQGYDTQYFGPGTRLTVL.

This clonotype appeared a few times. The rearrangement uses TRBV20-1 and TRBJ2-3; TRBD1 aligns across 9 bases. The CDR3 length is 14 residues. V shed 5 bases, J shed 0 bases, and the junction held 3 bases outside the gene matches. Germline assignment: CDR1 DFQATT and CDR2 SNEGSKA (reference sequence). The CDR3 DNA sequence: TGCAGTGCTGAGGGGACAGGGAGCACAGATACGCAGTATTTT. It translates to CSAEGTGSTDTQYF.

The chain is built from TRBV20-1 and TRBJ2-3; 10 positions agree with TRBD2. Germline assignment: CDR1 DFQATT and CDR2 SNEGSKA (reference sequence). V lost 3 bases to trimming and J lost 0 bases; unmatched junction nucleotides: 3. CDR3 length: 15 residues. The CDR3 DNA reads TGCAGTGCTAGCATACTAGCGGGGAGCACAGATACGCAGTATTTT. Amino acid sequence: CSASILAGSTDTQYF.

This chain joins TRBV10-2 and TRBJ2-1; 8 nucleotides agree with TRBD2. This CDR3 region has 15 residues. With V trimmed by 6 bases and J by 0 bases, 4 bases remained unmatched. CDR1 WSHSY and CDR2 SAAADI come from the germline V gene. The CDR3 region is CASRASGSSYNEQFF. The CDR3, as DNA: TGCGCCAGCAGGGCCAGCGGGAGCTCCTACAATGAGCAGTTCTTC.

There are a few counts of this clonotype. The CDR3 is CSATTAVNSPLHF. The CDR3 bases are TGCAGTGCTACGACAGCAGTCAATTCACCCCTCCACTTT. This chain connects TRBV20-1 to TRBJ1-6; weak D call: TRBD1 (5 bases). This CDR3 contains 13 residues. The germline V and J ends were trimmed by 4 bases and 7 bases, with 11 bases remaining between them. Per the germline V gene, CDR1 is DFQATT and CDR2 is SNEGSKA (reference sequence).

V and J are TRBV20-1 and TRBJ1-6; D remains unclear. Trimming took off 0 bases at V and 5 bases at J, with 11 bases between the two ends. The CDR3 totals 15 residues. Germline CDR1 reads DFQATT; CDR2 reads SNEGSKA (reference sequence). For the CDR3, the DNA is TGCAGTGCTAGAGAAGGCAGCCGTGATAATTCACCCCTCCACTTT. The encoded protein is CSAREGSRDNSPLHF.

This clonotype was detected many times. The gene calls are TRBV6-5 and TRBJ2-1; tentative D call: TRBD1 (5 bases). CDR1 is MNHEY, CDR2 SVGAGI, per germline. The ends were cut back, 2 bases at V and 8 bases at J, with 19 bases in the middle. The CDR3 length is 16 residues. In nucleotides, the CDR3 is TGTGCCAGCAGTTACATAGGGGCTTCTAAGGTGGATGAGCAGTTCTTC. Translation gives CASSYIGASKVDEQFF.

V and J are TRBV30 and TRBJ2-7; perhaps TRBD1 as D (5 bases). The CDR3 is 13 amino acids. Trimming left V 4 bases short and J 9 bases short, with 19 bases between. Looked up from germline, CDR1 is GTSNPN and CDR2 is SVGIG (reference sequence). The CDR3 DNA follows: TGTGCCTGGAAGGCAGGGTGTCACGTTTGGCAGTACTTC. Protein sequence: CAWKAGCHVWQYF. The variable domain in full, with the rest retrieved from reference TRBV30 and TRBJ2-7, is SQTIHQWPATLVQPVGSPLSLECTVEGTSNPNLYWYRQAAGRGLQLLFYSVGIGQISSEVPQNLSASRPQDRQFILSSKKLLLSDSGFYLCAWKAGCHVWQYFGPGTRLTVT.

This clonotype has a handful of counts. The genes are TRBV4-1 and TRBJ1-6; D remains unclear. This CDR3 is 15 amino acids long. V shed 1 base and J shed 3 bases, with 7 bases lying between them. Germline CDR1 reads MGHRA; CDR2 reads YSYEKL. The CDR3 loop reads CASSQVSNYNSPLHF. For the CDR3, the DNA is TGCGCCAGCAGCCAAGTTTCGAACTATAATTCACCCCTCCACTTT.